The clone carrying this T cell receptor (beta chain) was counted a few times. This was a deep-level run. Every subset had its genomic DNA shared out evenly among several immunoSEQ plates. The method was immunoSEQ multiplex PCR; TCRdb's version includes in-frame clones alone and lacks a portion of them. The sample comprises about a million clones, approximately 76% of which are singletons, and 1.5% rests with the top ten. The sample is drawn from a study of shared clonotypes between healthy human individuals. This CDR3 is built from 13 residues. The V end lost 6 bases, the J end lost 2 bases, and 11 bases lay between the germline ends. Germline values: CDR1 MNHEY, CDR2 SMNVEV (reference sequence). Healthy adults negative for HIV, lacking recent acute infections or vaccinations, served as donors.

The sequenced sample consisted of memory CD4+ T cells sorted from blood. The subset: CD45RA-negative fraction. V usage is TRBV27 and J usage is TRBJ2-7; no clear D. This sequence was found in a man younger than 35 in good health. The CDR3 sequence: CASRRASAYEQYF. In nucleotides, the CDR3 is TGTGCCAGCAGAAGAGCCAGTGCCTACGAGCAGTACTTC.